This TCR beta chain was captured in a study of cytomegalovirus exposure and HLA in healthy donors. Sequenced by immunoSEQ multiplex PCR; TCRdb stores in-frame clones only, minus some. This sample has 80,000 to 100,000 clones; roughly 90% occur once, and the top ten carry around 6%. Trimming pared 2 bases from V and 5 bases from J, leaving 6 bases between. The CDR3 runs 12 residues. Germline V gene data show CDR1 as SGHAT and CDR2 as FQNNGV. Sequenced input: PBMCs. This TCR derives from a man aged 18 to 29 in good health and CMV-seropositive. The chain carries TRBV11-2 and TRBJ1-1; no definite D call. The CDR3 sequence: CASSLSRTEAFF. The CDR3 nucleotides read TGTGCCAGCAGCTTATCACGGACTGAAGCTTTCTTT.